Given below is one TCR beta chain in context. The target of this receptor is not known. Base qualities are not at hand, and no much larger clone is one base apart. Donors were healthy HIV-negative adults with no recently reported acute infections or vaccinations. Every donor was a Caucasian adult living in Nashville, Tennessee, USA. CD4+ T cells were enriched through magnetic negative selection, after which naive cells were positively selected on CD45RA and the remaining negative fraction served as the memory subset. After blood collection by leukapheresis, PBMCs were isolated using Ficoll-Histopaque density gradient centrifugation and then cryopreserved in the vapor phase of liquid nitrogen. Purity and quantity of every magnetically sorted T cell population were checked by analytical flow cytometry. Each sorted fraction had its genomic DNA isolated and then quantified by UV absorbance on a Nanodrop 2000c.

V has 2 bases trimmed and J has 7 bases trimmed; junction bases matching no gene number 8. The cysteine opens and the phenylalanine closes a CDR3 of 16 amino acids. Just CDR3 DNA is preserved here, 48 bases in frame from base 1. The germline V gene gives CDR1 as KGHSH and CDR2 as LQKENI. The entry originates in a study of shared clonotypes between healthy human individuals (dated by TCRdb to 2018 to 2021). Broadly, across the study: The cohort comprised two women and a few men aged 18 to 49 years. To estimate repertoire size and how much clonotype sharing occurs between individuals, the study deeply sequenced the blood TCR repertoires of about five healthy adults. Per donor, three plates each were used for CD4 naive and CD4 memory, two for CD8 naive, and one for CD8 memory. Libraries were prepared and TCR repertoires were sequenced by different laboratories using diverse techniques, in order to increase sequencing depth and limit assay-specific biases. Between about 0.85 and 9.5 billion PBMCs per donor were obtained by leukapheresis.

What the research found in general, with its limitations: Higher generation probabilities were observed for clonotypes shared by all four sorted-subset donors than for non-shared clonotypes. Sampling was restricted to blood, and TCR repertoires in tissues likely differ from the TCR repertoires found in blood. Across a few donors, approximately 4.6% of naive CD4, roughly 3.4% of naive CD8, about 2% of memory CD4, and roughly 0.4% of memory CD8 clonotypes were shared. Based on pairwise subsampling, the degree of clonotype sharing among donors was expected to be affected by sequencing depth. Rarefaction of sorted-subset datasets indicated incomplete sequencing despite the large sequencing depth. Naive subsets generally had larger estimated clonotype richness than memory subsets. The small number of donors limited the genetic and exposure-history diversity represented.

TCR CDR3 regions were amplified from genomic DNA by multiplex PCR using the deep immunoSEQ assay. Extracted genomic DNA from each cell subset was spread evenly across all wells of several immunoSEQ 96-well plates, with each plate serving as a replicate. For sorted subsets, 200 ng of genomic DNA, equivalent to 25,000 to 35,000 T cell genomes, went into each replicate PCR. Purified libraries were quantified with a Qubit 3.0 fluorometer, sized on a Bioanalyzer 2100, and re-quantified with the KAPA Library Quantification kit. A separate single-read 150-cycle Illumina NextSeq 550 flow cell was used to sequence each immunoSEQ 96-well plate. Concerning the study's data processing: The immunoSEQ output contained only junctional sequences without quality scores, so filtering could not match that applied to full-length reads. Sequences were annotated with PyIR, a Python wrapper for IgBLAST v1.9, using IMGT germline references to assign V/J genes and CDR3. Reads were filtered out if the reads had weak V/J assignments (E-value above 1e-6), no CDR3, stop codons, out-of-frame junctions, or ambiguous translated residues. V3J clonotypes were defined as sequences sharing the same inferred V gene, J gene, and CDR3 amino acid sequence. Percentage overlap between repertoires was calculated by dividing the number of shared unique clonotypes by the size of the smaller repertoire. RTK rarefaction, the Chao1 estimator, and Recon v2.1 estimates of unobserved clonotypes were used to assess repertoire richness. Generation probabilities were computed with OLGA for all TCRbeta clonotypes obtained by the gDNA method from a few donors. TCRdb re-hosts the immuneACCESS table, in-frame sequences only. Its copies lack some clones; in the studies checked, an unresolved V gene accounts for under half of them, and the cause for the rest is not known. V and J calls and clone size are as listed in that table; D and trimming were resolved from the DNA. The sample has 2 million to 2.5 million clones on record, under 95% of them singletons. The ten top clones hold around 0.35% of the sample.

The rearrangement joined TRBV18 to TRBJ1-3; TRBD1 matches 10 bases in the middle. The sample taken for sequencing was naive CD4+ T cells from PBMCs. The cell subset or site label corresponds to: CD45RA+ positively selected. This receptor was taken from a man between 18 and 29 years old in good health. Some clones in this sample may be carry-over from other donors' samples. CDR3 region: CASSPGGQGRRNTIYF. The DNA sequence is as follows: TGTGCCAGCTCACCAGGGGGACAGGGGAGGAGGAACACCATATATTTT.